This T cell receptor beta chain stems from a study of response to subunit inactivated influenza vaccine (dated by TCRdb to the late 2010s). In the study overall: To follow how T cells responded to a trivalent subunit inactivated influenza vaccine, the researchers relied on deep quantitative profiling of the T cell receptor repertoire. Here is what the overall study found, with its caveats: According to the authors, only a limited number of new T cells may be recruited by each seasonal influenza vaccination.

The library was obtained by RT-PCR. Sequencing relied on an Illumina HiSeq 2500. TCRdb reanalyzed the raw reads on its own, using fastp at Q25 for trimming and MiXCR for clone calling, and kept in-frame beta chains. Identical CDR3 protein sequences are pooled into one entry, listed with their most common genes and DNA. This sample is represented by hundreds of thousands of distinct CDR3 sequences; around 16% of them were singletons. The biggest ten clones account for roughly 11% of the sample. The V end gives up 4 bases and the J end 0 bases, leaving 4 bases in the junction not matched to a gene. Including cysteine and phenylalanine, the CDR3 has 14 amino acids. Only the CDR3 region is kept as DNA, spanning 42 bases read in frame from base 1. The CDR1 and CDR2 encoded by the germline V gene are SGHRS and YFSETQ. Turning to this clonotype: Its cognate antigen has yet to be identified. No quality values exist for individual bases; no much larger clone is one base distant.

Recombination connected TRBV5-1 to TRBJ2-7; the central 7 bases match TRBD2. The sample consisted of PBMCs from blood, taken approximately 13 days after vaccination. The TCR was taken from a man aged 45-65 years who received an inactivated influenza vaccine. Donor details come from another sample of the same person, matched by shared clones. Here is the DNA: TGCGCCAGCAGCGGCCAGCGGGACTCCTACGAGCAGTACTTC. Its translation is CASSGQRDSYEQYF.